This T cell receptor beta chain was captured in a study of neurological immune-mediated disorders. The ends lost 6 bases at V and 5 bases at J; junction bases unmatched: 8. The CDR3 is 13 amino acids. The germline V gene has CDR1 DFQATT and CDR2 SNEGSKA (reference sequence). Template-switch 5'RACE cDNA synthesis added a 10-nucleotide unique molecular identifier. One entry per CDR3 protein results from TCRdb running MiXCR on the 5' RACE reads. The data show under 40,000 distinct CDR3 sequences, less than 9% seen once. The specimen was CD4+ T cells from blood. The clonotype was recovered from a man aged 50 to 60 in good health. The J gene is TRBJ2-5, the V gene TRBV20-1; the match to TRBD2 covers 8 bases. Written as DNA, the CDR3 is TGCAGTGCCTCGTCGGGGGGGTATGAGACCCAGTACTTC. Translating gives CSASSGGYETQYF.